The clone carrying this T cell receptor (beta chain) was counted between two and nine times. What it binds is unknown. These data come from a study of T-cell memory formation after mild COVID-19. The CDR3 has 14 residues. Germline V CDR1 and CDR2: MNHEY, SMNVEV (reference sequence). V was pared by 6 bases and J by 5 bases, with 16 bases between. One entry per CDR3 protein, called by TCRdb with MiXCR from the 5' RACE reads. The repertoire consists of 75,000 to 95,000 distinct CDR3 sequences, with approximately 15% occurring once and the leading ten covering under 45%. General study findings and limits: Shrinking CD4+ clones resided mostly in CM and EM, and CD8+ ones in EMRA.

The V call is TRBV27, the J call TRBJ2-5; TRBD2 is a possible D gene (6 bases). Sequenced material: PBMCs or a T cell subset sorted from them (not recorded which). The source of this sequence is a man aged 18-30 years who had mild COVID-19 (a few samples of this study predate the infection). Cell type and time point are not known. The CDR3 protein is CASSSLYGGETQYF. The DNA of the CDR3 is TGTGCCAGCAGCAGCCTGTATGGAGGGGAGACCCAGTACTTC.